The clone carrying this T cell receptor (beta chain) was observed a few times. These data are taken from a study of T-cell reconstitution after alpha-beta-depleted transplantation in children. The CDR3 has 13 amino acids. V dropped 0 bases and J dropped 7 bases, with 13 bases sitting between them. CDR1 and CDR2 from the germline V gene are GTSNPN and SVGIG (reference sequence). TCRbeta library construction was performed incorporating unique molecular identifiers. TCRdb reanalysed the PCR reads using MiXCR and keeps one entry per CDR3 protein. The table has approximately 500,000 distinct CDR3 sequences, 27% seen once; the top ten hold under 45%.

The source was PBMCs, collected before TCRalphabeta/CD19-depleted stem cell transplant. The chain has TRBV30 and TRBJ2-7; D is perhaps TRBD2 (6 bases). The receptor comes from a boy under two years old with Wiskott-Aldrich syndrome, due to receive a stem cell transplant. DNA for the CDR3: TGTGCCTGGAGTGTACTCGGAGGGGATGAGCAGTACTTC. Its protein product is CAWSVLGGDEQYF. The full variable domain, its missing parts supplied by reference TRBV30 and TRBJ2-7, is SQTIHQWPATLVQPVGSPLSLECTVEGTSNPNLYWYRQAAGRGLQLLFYSVGIGQISSEVPQNLSASRPQDRQFILSSKKLLLSDSGFYLCAWSVLGGDEQYFGPGTRLTVT.